The entry below gives a single T cell receptor (beta chain) sequence along with its context. Its antigen is not known. This entry is derived from a study of T cell repertoires in cytomegalovirus infection. Each CDR3 protein is one row after TCRdb ran MiXCR on the reads. The table has fewer than 1,000,000 distinct CDR3 sequences, less than 40% seen once. The CDR3 runs to 14 residues. Between the trimmed V and J ends, which lost 8 bases and 6 bases, there was a span of 19 bases. CDR1 SGHVS and CDR2 FNYEAQ come from the germline V gene. This sequence originates from a human donor in good health (CMV status not recorded). Some clones in this sample may be carry-over from other donors' samples. The sequencing used cultured CD8+ T cells from PBMCs, collected from culture after CMV antigen stimulation. V usage is TRBV7-6 and J usage is TRBJ1-1; D might be TRBD1 (6 bases). The CDR3 bases are TGTGCCAGCTCCCCGAGGGGGGTTCGACCTGAAGCTTTCTTT. Its protein is CASSPRGVRPEAFF.